A single sample gave rise to the 17 T cell receptor beta chains below, sequenced in a study of shared clonotypes between healthy human individuals. Some clones are missing from TCRdb's copy, which holds only in-frame ones; the method was immunoSEQ multiplex PCR. The table includes roughly 2,500,000 clones, approximately 93% detected once. The sample was naive CD4+ T cells from PBMCs. Subset indicated: CD45RA+ positively selected. Source of these receptors: a man younger than 30 in good health. Some clones in this sample may be carry-over from other donors' samples.

This chain links TRBV2 with TRBJ2-7; D is perhaps TRBD2 (6 bases). The germline CDR1 and CDR2 sequences are SNHLY and FYNNEI. CDR3 length equals 11 residues. Trimming removed 7 bases from V and 3 bases from J, with 7 bases in between. As DNA, the CDR3 is TGTGCCAGCATGGGGGGCTACGAGCAGTACTTC. It encodes CASMGGYEQYF.

The chain carries TRBV23-1 and TRBJ1-3, with D hard to call. TRBV23-1 is labeled an ORF, and its function is uncertain. Deletions cut 2 bases from V and 0 bases from J, with 11 bases between. The CDR3 runs to 16 residues. The chain's CDR3 is CASSQVTRSSGNTIYF. The DNA for the CDR3 is TGCGCCAGCAGTCAAGTGACCAGGAGCTCTGGAAACACCATATATTTT.

The CDR3 DNA follows: TGTGCCAGCAGCTTAGCGGGCGGAGTAGCCAAAAACATTCAGTACTTC. It is translated as CASSLAGGVAKNIQYF. The rearrangement joins TRBV7-8 to TRBJ2-4, with no clear D. Germline CDR1 reads SGHVS; CDR2 reads FQNEAQ. V dropped 0 bases and J dropped 0 bases, with 9 bases sitting between them. This CDR3 region has 16 residues.

This clone was counted a single time. This chain joins TRBV5-5 and TRBJ2-5, with D unresolved. The V end was cut by 0 bases, the J end by 10 bases, with 16 bases between. The V gene's germline CDR1 is SGHKS and CDR2 YYEKEE (reference sequence). This CDR3 is built from 14 residues. In nucleotides, the CDR3 is TGTGCCAGCAGCTTGGAGGTGGGAAGGGTAGGCCAGTACTTC. Its translation is CASSLEVGRVGQYF.

The chain has TRBV27 and TRBJ2-1; D might be TRBD1 or TRBD2, each matching 5 bases. From germline, CDR1 is MNHEY and CDR2 SMNVEV (reference sequence). V lost 8 bases to trimming and J lost 4 bases, with 15 bases between them. The CDR3 is 14 residues long. CDR3 region: CASRGRELYNEQFF. The CDR3 DNA is TGTGCCAGCCGGGGACGGGAATTATACAATGAGCAGTTCTTC.

This chain joins TRBV27 and TRBJ2-4; D assignment may be TRBD1 or TRBD2 (5 bases each). From germline, CDR1 is MNHEY and CDR2 SMNVEV (reference sequence). CDR3 length: 16 amino acids. Trimming cost V 8 bases and J 1 base, with 18 bases left between them. CDR3 sequence reads: CASGITGPSAKNIQYF. The CDR3 bases are TGTGCCAGCGGAATTACAGGTCCTAGCGCCAAAAACATTCAGTACTTC.

The count of this clone is one. The rearrangement uses TRBV5-1 and TRBJ1-1; 7 nucleotides align to TRBD1. Germline loops: CDR1 SGHRS, CDR2 YFSETQ. V was pared by 0 bases and J by 0 bases, with 14 bases of the junction left unmatched. The length of the CDR3 is 19 residues. CDR3 protein: CASSLGKSGTANMNTEAFF. As DNA, the CDR3 is TGCGCCAGCAGCTTGGGTAAATCAGGGACAGCTAATATGAACACTGAAGCTTTCTTT.

The rearrangement joins TRBV5-4 to TRBJ2-7; 7 bases line up with TRBD2. Germline-derived CDR1 and CDR2 are SGHNT and YYREEE (reference sequence). The V segment lost 1 base and the J segment 3 bases; nucleotides outside the gene matches: 7. CDR3 length: 15 amino acids. The CDR3, as DNA: TGTGCCAGCAGCTTGACTAGCGCCCGGATCTACGAGCAGTACTTC. Protein: CASSLTSARIYEQYF.

The rearrangement links TRBV5-1 to TRBJ1-3; 9 bases map to TRBD1. The V gene end was trimmed by 4 bases and the J gene end by 3 bases; junction bases not matched to a gene: 5. CDR3 length equals 15 residues. CDR1 is SGHRS and CDR2 is YFSETQ in the germline V gene. The CDR3 protein is CASSVTGGDGNTIYF. The CDR3 DNA is TGCGCCAGCAGCGTGACAGGGGGAGATGGAAACACCATATATTTT.

The chain is built from TRBV18 and TRBJ2-5; D gene unclear. Trimming removed 0 bases from V and 0 bases from J, with 14 bases in between. The CDR3 has 17 residues. Germline lookup yields CDR1 KGHSH and CDR2 LQKENI. In nucleotides, the CDR3 is TGTGCCAGCTCACCACCCCGACCCGTAGGATACCAAGAGACCCAGTACTTC. Protein sequence: CASSPPRPVGYQETQYF. Full variable domain (remainder filled in from reference TRBV18 and TRBJ2-5): NAGVMQNPRHLVRRRGQEARLRCSPMKGHSHVYWYRQLPEEGLKFMVYLQKENIIDESGMPKERFSAEFPKEGPSILRIQQVVRGDSAAYFCASSPPRPVGYQETQYFGPGTRLLVL.

Points on this clone: Other DNA sequences in this sample translate to the same CDR3. The V call is TRBV5-6, the J call TRBJ1-2; 8 nucleotides line up with TRBD1. Germline V gene sequence: CDR1 SGHDT, CDR2 YYEEEE. CDR3 length: 13 residues. The trim removed 4 bases at V and 4 bases at J, leaving 3 bases unmatched. In DNA form, the CDR3 reads TGTGCCAGCAGCCGGGACAGGCTCTATGGCTACACCTTC. Encoded protein: CASSRDRLYGYTF.

V gene TRBV5-1 combines with J gene TRBJ2-5; 9 nucleotides line up with TRBD2. The V and J ends lost 0 bases and 5 bases, in that order; junction bases with no gene match: 8. Germline V gene data show CDR1 as SGHRS and CDR2 as YFSETQ. The CDR3 has 16 amino acids. Here the CDR3 DNA reads TGCGCCAGCAGCTTGGGTAGCGGGAGTGGGGATGAGACCCAGTACTTC. Translating gives CASSLGSGSGDETQYF. Drawing the rest from reference TRBV5-1 and TRBJ2-5, the complete variable domain is KAGVTQTPRYLIKTRGQQVTLSCSPISGHRSVSWYQQTPGQGLQFLFEYFSETQRNKGNFPGRFSGRQFSNSRSEMNVSTLELGDSALYLCASSLGSGSGDETQYFGPGTRLLVL.

This sequence joins TRBV7-2 and TRBJ1-2; no reliable D call. V gave up 3 bases and J gave up 8 bases, with 16 bases separating them. The CDR3 has 14 amino acids. The germline V gene encodes CDR1 SGHTA and CDR2 FQGNSA. The CDR3 sequence is CASSLSLLDGGYTF. DNA of the CDR3: TGTGCCAGCAGCTTGTCTCTTCTTGACGGCGGCTACACCTTC.

This sequence joins TRBV29-1 and TRBJ2-1; D remains ambiguous. This CDR3 comprises 13 residues. The germline CDR1 and CDR2 sequences are SQVTM and ANQGSEA. The germline V and J ends were trimmed by 4 bases and 3 bases, with 10 bases remaining between them. CDR3 residues: CSVAQTIYNEQFF. CDR3 sequence (DNA): TGCAGCGTTGCACAGACAATCTACAATGAGCAGTTCTTC.

This clone appeared a single time. CDR3 sequence (DNA): TGTGCCAGCAGCTTACGATTTAGGGGTTGGAACACCGGGGAGCTGTTTTTT. Translated, it gives CASSLRFRGWNTGELFF. This sequence joins TRBV5-6 and TRBJ2-2; a possible D gene is TRBD1 (5 bases). Germline V gene data show CDR1 as SGHDT and CDR2 as YYEEEE. V lost 2 bases and J 1 base, leaving 15 bases between the germline ends. The CDR3 contains 17 residues.

V gene TRBV4-1 combines with J gene TRBJ1-5; TRBD1 might be the D (6 bases). CDR1 and CDR2 (germline): MGHRA, YSYEKL. CDR3 size: 16 residues. The ends were cut back, 1 base at V and 7 bases at J, with 17 bases in the middle. CDR3 loop: CASSQAPTGIGQPQHF. The CDR3 nucleotides are TGCGCCAGCAGCCAAGCCCCCACAGGGATAGGCCAGCCCCAGCATTTT.

The genes are TRBV5-1 and TRBJ1-2, with D possibly TRBD1 on 5 matching bases. The CDR3 loop spans 15 amino acids. Trimming stripped 0 bases from V and 4 bases from J, with 13 bases between. CDR1 is SGHRS and CDR2 is YFSETQ in the germline V gene. The CDR3 coding sequence is TGCGCCAGCAGCTTGGATGAGGGGTCCGTCTATGGCTACACCTTC. It is translated as CASSLDEGSVYGYTF.